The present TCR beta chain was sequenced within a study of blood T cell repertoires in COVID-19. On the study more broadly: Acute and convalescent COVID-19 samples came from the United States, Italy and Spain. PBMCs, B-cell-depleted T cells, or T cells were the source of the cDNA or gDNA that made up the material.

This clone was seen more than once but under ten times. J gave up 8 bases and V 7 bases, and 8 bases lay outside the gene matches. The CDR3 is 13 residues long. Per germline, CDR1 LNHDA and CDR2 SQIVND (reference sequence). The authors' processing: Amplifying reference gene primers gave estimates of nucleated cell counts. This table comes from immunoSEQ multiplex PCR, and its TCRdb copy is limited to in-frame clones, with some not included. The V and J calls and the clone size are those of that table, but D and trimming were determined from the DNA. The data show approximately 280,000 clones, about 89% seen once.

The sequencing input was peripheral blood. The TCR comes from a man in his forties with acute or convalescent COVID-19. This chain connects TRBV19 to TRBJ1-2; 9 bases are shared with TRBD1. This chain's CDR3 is CASIPGQGGGYTF. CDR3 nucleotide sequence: TGTGCCAGTATACCGGGACAGGGTGGCGGCTACACCTTC.